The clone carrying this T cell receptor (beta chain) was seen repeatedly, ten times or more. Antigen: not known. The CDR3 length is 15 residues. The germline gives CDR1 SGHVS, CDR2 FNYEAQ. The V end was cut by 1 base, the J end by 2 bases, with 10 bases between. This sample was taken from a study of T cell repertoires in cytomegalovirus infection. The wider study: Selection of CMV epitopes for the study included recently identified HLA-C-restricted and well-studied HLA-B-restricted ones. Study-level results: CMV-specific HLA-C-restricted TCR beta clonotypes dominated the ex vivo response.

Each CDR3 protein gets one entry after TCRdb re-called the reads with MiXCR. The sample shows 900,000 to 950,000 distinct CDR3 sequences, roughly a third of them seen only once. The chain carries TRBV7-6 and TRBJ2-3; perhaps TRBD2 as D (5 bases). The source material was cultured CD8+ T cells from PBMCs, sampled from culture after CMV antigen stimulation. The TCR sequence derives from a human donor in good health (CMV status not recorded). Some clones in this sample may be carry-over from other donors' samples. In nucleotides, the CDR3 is TGTGCCAGCAGCTTAGGGGTTAGCGACACAGATACGCAGTATTTT. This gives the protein CASSLGVSDTDTQYF.